This passage covers 10 T cell receptor beta chains from one sample sequenced in a study of blood T cell repertoires in COVID-19 (dated by TCRdb to 2019 to 2021). Libraries were prepared through the immunoSEQ multiplex PCR assay. TCRdb retrieved this table from immuneACCESS and kept in-frame rearrangements only. Not all clones are present; in checked studies, unresolved V genes account for under half, and no reason is known for the remainder. This sample holds a few hundred thousand clones; 82% were observed only once. The ten largest make up around 3.5% of the sample. Sequences were obtained from peripheral blood. These receptors originate from a woman older than 75 with acute or convalescent COVID-19.

The chain carries TRBV5-1 and TRBJ2-5, with TRBD2 matching over 9 bases. The germline gives CDR1 SGHRS, CDR2 YFSETQ. This CDR3 is 16 amino acids long. V trimming: 0 bases; J trimming: 2 bases; junction bases outside the gene matches: 5. Written as DNA, the CDR3 is TGCGCCAGCAGCTTGGCCAGGCTAGCGGGGCAAGAGACCCAGTACTTC. This codes for CASSLARLAGQETQYF.

The chain links TRBV7-6 to TRBJ2-2; 7 nucleotides line up with TRBD1. The CDR3 runs to 16 residues. The J segment lost 4 bases and the V segment lost 4 bases, leaving 9 bases of the junction unmatched. In germline, CDR1 is SGHVS, CDR2 FNYEAQ. CDR3: CASSSNRGSGTGELFF. The CDR3 nucleotides are TGTGCCAGCAGCTCAAACAGGGGTTCGGGCACCGGGGAGCTGTTTTTT.

The chain carries TRBV25-1 and TRBJ2-7, with D possibly matching TRBD2 (5 bases). V was shortened by 2 bases and J by 4 bases, with 9 bases between the two germline ends. The CDR3 consists of 13 residues. The V gene's germline CDR1 is MGHDK and CDR2 SYGVNS. The CDR3 region is CASSEAGQYEQYF. The CDR3 DNA is TGTGCCAGCAGTGAAGCGGGCCAGTACGAGCAGTACTTC.

J is TRBJ2-6 and V is TRBV7-2; 11 nucleotides align to TRBD1. With 5 bases clipped from V and 2 bases from J, the junction kept 5 bases outside the gene matches. The CDR3 is made up of 17 amino acids. In germline, CDR1 is SGHTA, CDR2 FQGNSA. CDR3 bases: TGTGCCAGCAGCCCTGGACAGGGGGCGCCTGGGGCCAACGTCCTGACTTTC. Its translation is CASSPGQGAPGANVLTF.

J is TRBJ1-1 and V is TRBV19; perhaps TRBD1 as D (6 bases). Deletions cut 5 bases from V and 5 bases from J, with 12 bases between. The germline gives CDR1 LNHDA, CDR2 SQIVND (reference sequence). The CDR3 is 13 residues long. The DNA for the CDR3 is TGTGCCAGTAGTTTTAGGACAGTGACTGAAGCTTTCTTT. Its translation: CASSFRTVTEAFF.

V usage is TRBV7-2 and J usage is TRBJ2-1; 10 bases are a match to TRBD1. The CDR3 totals 15 residues. The trim removed 5 bases at V and 5 bases at J, leaving 6 bases unmatched. Germline CDR1 is SGHTA and CDR2 is FQGNSA. In DNA, the CDR3 is TGTGCCAGCAGCCCAAGGACAGGGGGAAACAATGAGCAGTTCTTC. Translated, it gives CASSPRTGGNNEQFF.

V usage is TRBV5-4 and J usage is TRBJ1-2; D call uncertain. The CDR3 is made up of 14 amino acids. CDR1 and CDR2 (germline): SGHNT, YYREEE (reference sequence). Trimming left V 0 bases short and J 3 bases short, with 9 bases between. CDR3 protein: CASSLGGLDYGYTF. The CDR3 coding sequence is TGTGCCAGCAGCTTGGGAGGTTTGGACTATGGCTACACCTTC.

This clone was observed a few times. The genes are TRBV29-1 and TRBJ1-1; the D gene is possibly TRBD1 (6 bases). The CDR3 length is 14 residues. Germline loops: CDR1 SQVTM, CDR2 ANQGSEA. With 2 bases removed from V and 4 bases from J, the gap between germline ends came to 14 bases. The DNA of the CDR3 is TGCAGCGTTGAATCGGGGGGCTGGGGCACTGAAGCTTTCTTT. It codes for CSVESGGWGTEAFF.

The chain employs TRBV9 and TRBJ2-3; tentative D call: TRBD1 (5 bases). Germline-derived CDR1 and CDR2 are SGDLS and YYNGEE. The CDR3 is 14 amino acids. V lost 4 bases to trimming and J lost 10 bases, with 19 bases between them. CDR3 amino acids: CASSSGITPSPQYF. The DNA for the CDR3 is TGTGCCAGCAGCTCAGGGATTACCCCCAGTCCGCAGTATTTT.

The rearrangement uses TRBV2 and TRBJ1-3; no reliable D call. Germline CDR1 is SNHLY and CDR2 is FYNNEI. This CDR3 spans 18 amino acids. V shed 6 bases and J shed 5 bases, with 26 bases lying between them. The CDR3 nucleotides are TGTGCCAGCAGGCAACTCCCGGGGTTAGGTTCTTGGCGAAACACCATATATTTT. This sequence encodes CASRQLPGLGSWRNTIYF. Using reference TRBV2 and TRBJ1-3 for the parts outside the CDR3, the full variable domain is EPEVTQTPSHQVTQMGQEVILRCVPISNHLYFYWYRQILGQKVEFLVSFYNNEISEKSEIFDDQFSVERPDGSNFTLKIRSTKLEDSAMYFCASRQLPGLGSWRNTIYFGEGSWLTVV.